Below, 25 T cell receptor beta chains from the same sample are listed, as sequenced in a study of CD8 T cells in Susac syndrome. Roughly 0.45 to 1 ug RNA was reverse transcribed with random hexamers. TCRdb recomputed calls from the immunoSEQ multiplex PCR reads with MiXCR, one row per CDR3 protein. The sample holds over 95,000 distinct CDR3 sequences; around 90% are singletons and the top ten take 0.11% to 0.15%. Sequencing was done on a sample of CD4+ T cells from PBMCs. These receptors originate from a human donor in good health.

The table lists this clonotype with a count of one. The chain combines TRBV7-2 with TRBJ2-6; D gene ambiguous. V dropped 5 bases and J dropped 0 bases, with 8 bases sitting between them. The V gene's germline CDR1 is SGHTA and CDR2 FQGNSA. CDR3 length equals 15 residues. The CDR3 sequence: CASSQLPSGANVLTF. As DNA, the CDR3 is TGTGCCAGCAGCCAACTCCCCTCTGGGGCCAACGTCCTGACTTTC.

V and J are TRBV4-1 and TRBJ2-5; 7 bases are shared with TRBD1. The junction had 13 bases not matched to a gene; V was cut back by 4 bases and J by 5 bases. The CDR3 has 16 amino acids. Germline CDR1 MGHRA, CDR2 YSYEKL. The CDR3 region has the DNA TGCGCCAGCAGCCCAGAGAGACAGGGTCGTGGGGAGACCCAGTACTTC. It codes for CASSPERQGRGETQYF.

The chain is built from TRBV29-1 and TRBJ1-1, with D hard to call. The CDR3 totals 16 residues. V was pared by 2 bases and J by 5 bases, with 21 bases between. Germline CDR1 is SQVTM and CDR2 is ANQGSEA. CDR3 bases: TGCAGCGTTGAAACCTTTCTTGAGGGCCACGGGACTGAAGCTTTCTTT. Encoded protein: CSVETFLEGHGTEAFF. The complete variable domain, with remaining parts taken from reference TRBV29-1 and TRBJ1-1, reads SAVISQKPSRDICQRGTSLTIQCQVDSQVTMMFWYRQQPGQSLTLIATANQGSEATYESGFVIDKFPISRPNLTFSTLTVSNMSPEDSSIYLCSVETFLEGHGTEAFFGQGTRLTVV.

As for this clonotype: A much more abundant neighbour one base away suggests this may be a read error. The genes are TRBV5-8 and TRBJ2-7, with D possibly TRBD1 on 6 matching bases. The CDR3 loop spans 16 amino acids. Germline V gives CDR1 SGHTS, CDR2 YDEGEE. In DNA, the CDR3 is TGTGCCAGCAGCTTGGAGGGGGATCCCTCTAGATACGGGCAGTACTTC. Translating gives CASSLEGDPSRYGQYF.

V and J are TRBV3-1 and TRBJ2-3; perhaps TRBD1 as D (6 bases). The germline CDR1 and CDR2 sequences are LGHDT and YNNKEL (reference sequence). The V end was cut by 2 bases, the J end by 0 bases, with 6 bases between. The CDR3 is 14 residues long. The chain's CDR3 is CASSQQGSTDTQYF. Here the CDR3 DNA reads TGTGCCAGCAGCCAACAGGGGAGCACAGATACGCAGTATTTT.

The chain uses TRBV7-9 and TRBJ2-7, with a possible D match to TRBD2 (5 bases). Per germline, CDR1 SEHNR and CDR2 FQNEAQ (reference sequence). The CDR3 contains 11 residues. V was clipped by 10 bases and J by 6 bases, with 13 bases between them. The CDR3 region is CAILEGGEQYF. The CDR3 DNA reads TGTGCCATACTTGAGGGCGGCGAGCAGTACTTC. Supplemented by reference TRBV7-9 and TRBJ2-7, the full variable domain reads DTGVSQNPRHKITKRGQNVTFRCDPISEHNRLYWYRQTLGQGPEFLTYFQNEAQLEKSRLLSDRFSAERPKGSFSTLEIQRTEQGDSAMYLCAILEGGEQYFGPGTRLTVT.

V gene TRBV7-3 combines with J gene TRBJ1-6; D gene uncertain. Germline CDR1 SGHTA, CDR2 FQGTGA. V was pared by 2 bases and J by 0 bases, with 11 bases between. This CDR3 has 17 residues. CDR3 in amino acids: CASSLYDRSSYNSPLHF. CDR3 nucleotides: TGTGCCAGCAGCTTATATGACCGCAGCTCCTATAATTCACCCCTCCACTTT.

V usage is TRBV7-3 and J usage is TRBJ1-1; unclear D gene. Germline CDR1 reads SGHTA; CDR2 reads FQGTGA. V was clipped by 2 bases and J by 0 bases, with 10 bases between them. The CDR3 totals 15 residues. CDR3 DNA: TGTGCCAGCAGCTTATCCCCAAACTTGAACACTGAAGCTTTCTTT. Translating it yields CASSLSPNLNTEAFF.

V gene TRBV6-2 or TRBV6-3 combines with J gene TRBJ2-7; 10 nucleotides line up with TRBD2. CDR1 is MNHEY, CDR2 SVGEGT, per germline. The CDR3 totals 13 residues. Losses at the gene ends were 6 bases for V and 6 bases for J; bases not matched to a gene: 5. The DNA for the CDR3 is TGTGCCAGCAGGGCTGCTAGCGGGAGCGAGCAGTACTTC. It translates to CASRAASGSEQYF.

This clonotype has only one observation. The CDR3 coding sequence is TGTGCCAGCAGCTTTAACCTACAGGGGTCTGGAAACACCATATATTTT. Encoded protein: CASSFNLQGSGNTIYF. The chain recombines TRBV7-8 with TRBJ1-3; 7 bases fit TRBD1. Trimming cost V 3 bases and J 1 base; bases outside gene matches: 6. CDR1 is SGHVS, CDR2 FQNEAQ, per germline. The CDR3 is 16 residues long.

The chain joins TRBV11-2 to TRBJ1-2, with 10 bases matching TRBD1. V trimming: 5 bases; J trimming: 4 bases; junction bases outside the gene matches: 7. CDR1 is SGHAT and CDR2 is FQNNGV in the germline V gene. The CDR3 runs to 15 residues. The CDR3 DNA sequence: TGTGCCAGCAGCCCTCGACAGGGGGCTGTCTATGGCTACACCTTC. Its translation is CASSPRQGAVYGYTF.

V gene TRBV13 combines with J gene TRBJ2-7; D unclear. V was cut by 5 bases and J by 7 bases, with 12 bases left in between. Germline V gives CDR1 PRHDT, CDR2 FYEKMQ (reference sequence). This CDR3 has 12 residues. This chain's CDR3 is CASSLGPREQYF. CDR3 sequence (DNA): TGTGCCAGCAGCCTTGGACCGCGGGAGCAGTACTTC.

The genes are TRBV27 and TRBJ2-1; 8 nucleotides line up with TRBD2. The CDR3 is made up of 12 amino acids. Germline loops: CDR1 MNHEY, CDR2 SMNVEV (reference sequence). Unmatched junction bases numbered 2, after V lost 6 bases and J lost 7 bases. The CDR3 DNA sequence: TGTGCCAGCAGACCGGGGGGGAATGAGCAGTTCTTC. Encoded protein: CASRPGGNEQFF.

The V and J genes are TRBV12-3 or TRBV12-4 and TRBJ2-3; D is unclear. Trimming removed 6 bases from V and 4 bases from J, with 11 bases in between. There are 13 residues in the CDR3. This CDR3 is CASSRAYADTQYF. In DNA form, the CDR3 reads TGTGCCAGCAGCCGAGCGTATGCAGATACGCAGTATTTT.

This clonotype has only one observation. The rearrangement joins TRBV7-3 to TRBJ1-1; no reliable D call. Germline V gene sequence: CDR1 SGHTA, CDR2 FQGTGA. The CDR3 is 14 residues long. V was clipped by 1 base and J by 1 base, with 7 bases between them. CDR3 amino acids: CASSLIAGNTEAFF. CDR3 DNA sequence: TGTGCCAGCAGCTTAATAGCCGGGAACACTGAAGCTTTCTTT.

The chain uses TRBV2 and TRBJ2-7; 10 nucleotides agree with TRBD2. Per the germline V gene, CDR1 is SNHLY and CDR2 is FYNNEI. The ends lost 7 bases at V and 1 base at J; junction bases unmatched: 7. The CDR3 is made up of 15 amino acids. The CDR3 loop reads CASTTLAGASYEQYF. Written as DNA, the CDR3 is TGTGCCAGCACCACTCTAGCGGGAGCTTCCTACGAGCAGTACTTC.

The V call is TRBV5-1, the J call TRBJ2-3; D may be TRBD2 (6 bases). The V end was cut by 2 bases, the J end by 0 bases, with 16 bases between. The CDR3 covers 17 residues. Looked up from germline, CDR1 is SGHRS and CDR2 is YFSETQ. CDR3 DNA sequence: TGCGCCAGCAGCTTAAGAGTAGGAGGGCCGAGCACAGATACGCAGTATTTT. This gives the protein CASSLRVGGPSTDTQYF.

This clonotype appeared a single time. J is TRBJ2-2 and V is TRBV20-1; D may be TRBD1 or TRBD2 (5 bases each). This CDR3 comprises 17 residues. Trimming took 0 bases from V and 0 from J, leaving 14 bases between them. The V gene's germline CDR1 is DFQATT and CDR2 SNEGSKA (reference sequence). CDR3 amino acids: CSARDRSGTANTGELFF. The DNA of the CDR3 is TGCAGTGCTAGAGATCGTTCCGGGACGGCGAACACCGGGGAGCTGTTTTTT.

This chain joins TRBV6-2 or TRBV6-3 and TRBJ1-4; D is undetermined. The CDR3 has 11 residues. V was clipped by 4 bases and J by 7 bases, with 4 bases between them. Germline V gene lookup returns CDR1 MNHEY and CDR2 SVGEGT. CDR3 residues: CASSSGEKLFF. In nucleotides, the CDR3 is TGTGCCAGCAGTTCCGGTGAAAAACTGTTTTTT.

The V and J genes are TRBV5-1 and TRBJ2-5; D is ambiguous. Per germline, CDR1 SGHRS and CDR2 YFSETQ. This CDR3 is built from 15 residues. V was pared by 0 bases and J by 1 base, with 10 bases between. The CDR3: CASSLARQLQETQYF. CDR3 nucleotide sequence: TGCGCCAGCAGCTTGGCCCGTCAGCTCCAAGAGACCCAGTACTTC.

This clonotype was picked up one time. The CDR3 nucleotides are TGTGCCAGCTCACCACCGAGACTAGCTGGAATCGGGGAGCTGTTTTTT. This translates into CASSPPRLAGIGELFF. The chain carries TRBV18 and TRBJ2-2; 7 bases map to TRBD2. Germline V gives CDR1 KGHSH, CDR2 LQKENI. J was trimmed by 7 bases and V by 0 bases; bases with no gene match: 8. The CDR3 is made up of 16 amino acids.

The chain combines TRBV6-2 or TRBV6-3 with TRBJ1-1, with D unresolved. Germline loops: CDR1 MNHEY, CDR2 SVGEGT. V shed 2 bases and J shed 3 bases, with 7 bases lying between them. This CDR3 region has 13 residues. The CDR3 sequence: CASSYAFYTEAFF. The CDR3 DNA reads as TGTGCCAGCAGTTACGCGTTTTACACTGAAGCTTTCTTT.

The CDR3, as DNA: TGCAGTGCTTGGTCGGAAGGCGGCGGAGGGGACACCGGGTACACCTTC. This sequence encodes CSAWSEGGGGDTGYTF. The chain employs TRBV20-1 and TRBJ1-2; tentative D call: TRBD1 (6 bases). The V gene lost 5 bases and the J gene lost 11 bases, with 30 bases spanning the gap. The length of the CDR3 is 16 residues. Germline V gene sequence: CDR1 DFQATT, CDR2 SNEGSKA (reference sequence).

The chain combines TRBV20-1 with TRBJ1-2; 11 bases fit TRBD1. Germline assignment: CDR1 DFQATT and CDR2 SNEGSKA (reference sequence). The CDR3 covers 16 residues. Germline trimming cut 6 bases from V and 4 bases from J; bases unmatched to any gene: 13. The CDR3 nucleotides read TGCAGTGCGTGGGGGACAGGGGGATCGGATAGCTATGGCTACACCTTC. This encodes CSAWGTGGSDSYGYTF.

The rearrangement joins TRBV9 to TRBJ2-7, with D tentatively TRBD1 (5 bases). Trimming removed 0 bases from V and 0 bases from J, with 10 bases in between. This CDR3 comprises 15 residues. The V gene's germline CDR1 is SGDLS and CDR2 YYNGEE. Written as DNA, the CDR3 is TGTGCCAGCAGCGTAGAGGCAGGGCGCTCCTACGAGCAGTACTTC. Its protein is CASSVEAGRSYEQYF.